The present entry profiles one T cell receptor (beta chain) with its context. The antigen remains unidentified. Clones were sequenced by immunoSEQ multiplex PCR, and TCRdb holds only the in-frame ones, with some missing. Among about 9,800 clones, under 95% were seen once, and the ten largest hold 2% to 2.5%. The data stem from a study of graft-versus-host responses after intestinal transplantation. At the level of the study: Multivisceral, liver-intestinal, or isolated intestinal transplants were given to recipients. Recipients uniformly received anti-thymocyte globulin induction, followed by tacrolimus and steroids for about 3 years.

Overall study findings and caveats: GvH clones occurred in recipient marrow; some first appeared in ileum or blood. Some patients had graft-donor T cell macrochimerism, and their allografts showed high graft-versus-host to host-versus-graft clonal ratios.

Deletions cut 5 bases from V and 1 base from J, with 5 bases between. CDR1 is SEHNR and CDR2 is FQNEAQ in the germline V gene (reference sequence). The CDR3 loop spans 12 amino acids. This receptor was identified in a human patient who received an intestinal transplant, so some T cells may come from the graft donor. V is TRBV7-9 and J is TRBJ1-1, with no clear D. This specimen was PBMCs, taken just over 42 days after intestinal transplant. CDR3 nucleotides: TGTGCCAGCAGCCATGGGAACACTGAAGCTTTCTTT. Protein product: CASSHGNTEAFF.